The present T cell receptor beta chain was sequenced within a study of cytotoxic CD8 clonotypes in ibrutinib-treated CLL. Overall study: After a median of 68 months, some 14 patients stayed remitted and some 12 progressed; responses had been partial in around 24 and complete in 2.

The CDR3 sequence is 15 residues long. The V gene lost 4 bases and the J gene lost 0 bases, with 11 bases spanning the gap. Germline values: CDR1 SGHNT, CDR2 YYREEE (reference sequence). Depths of 1 in 200,000 to 1 in 1 million T cells were the sequencing target. TCRdb keeps only in-frame clones here, not all; method: immunoSEQ multiplex PCR. The sample lists 300,000 to 350,000 clones; roughly 85% were seen once. General study results and limits: Clonality showed a rise at ibrutinib response that reversed toward baseline at progression. Age-matched healthy donor levels were exceeded by baseline clonality, which tracked circulating CD8+ T-cell counts.

As regards this clone: Its target is unknown.

The sequence was collected from a human donor with chronic lymphocytic leukemia. The sample in question was PBMCs, obtained before ibrutinib treatment. This chain links TRBV5-4 with TRBJ2-4; D not resolved. The CDR3 DNA reads as TGTGCCAGCAGCACCGGGCCGGGAGCCAAAAACATTCAGTACTTC. Its protein product is CASSTGPGAKNIQYF.